A selection of T cell receptor beta chains follows, all from one sample in a study of graft-versus-host responses after intestinal transplantation. These TCRs' antigens remain unknown. Produced via immunoSEQ multiplex PCR; TCRdb's table is partial and in-frame only. This table holds around 97,000 clones, 91% found once. Sequenced here: unstimulated CD4+ T cells sorted from spleen or lymph node cells, sampled before transplant. All receptors derive from a human donor who was the organ donor for an intestinal transplant. The CDR3 runs from the conserved cysteine through the conserved F or W. D genes are given only for firm matches. A row's size may be missing; if present it is once, few, many or a size class.

TRBV6-1	-	TRBJ2-5	TRBD2	CASRRTSGGLQTQYF	TGTGCCAGCAGAAGGACTAGCGGGGGGTTGCAGACCCAGTACTTC
TRBV14	few	TRBJ2-1	TRBD2	CASSHPAGGWVSYNEQFF	TGTGCCAGCAGCCACCCGGCGGGAGGGTGGGTCTCCTACAATGAGCAGTTCTTC
TRBV4-2	-	TRBJ1-4	-	CASSQDRALGGYEKLFF	TGTGCCAGCAGCCAAGATAGGGCCTTGGGAGGATATGAAAAACTGTTTTTT
TRBV18	-	TRBJ1-1	-	CASSPRQDLNTEAFF	TGTGCCAGCTCACCTCGACAGGATTTGAACACTGAAGCTTTCTTT
TRBV18	-	TRBJ1-2	-	CASSPIPTGGAYGYTF	TGTGCCAGCTCACCCATCCCGACAGGAGGAGCCTATGGCTACACCTTC
TRBV7-3	-	TRBJ2-1	-	CASSLDLGGHNEQFF	TGTGCCAGCAGCTTAGACCTCGGGGGGCACAATGAGCAGTTCTTC
TRBV19	-	TRBJ1-5	-	CASSLTGNRNQPQHF	TGTGCCAGTAGCCTCACAGGGAACCGCAATCAGCCCCAGCATTTT
TRBV27	-	TRBJ2-5	-	CASRGGAETQYF	TGTGCCAGCAGGGGGGGGGCAGAGACCCAGTACTTC
TRBV5-1	once	TRBJ2-3	-	CASSSLGWITDTQYF	TGCGCCAGCAGCTCCCTAGGTTGGATCACAGATACGCAGTATTTT
TRBV5-5	-	TRBJ1-2	-	CASSLKTGPYGYTF	TGTGCCAGCAGCTTGAAGACAGGCCCCTATGGCTACACCTTC
TRBV7-7	-	TRBJ2-5	-	CASRLGETQYF	TGTGCTAGCAGACTCGGAGAGACCCAGTACTTC
TRBV15	-	TRBJ1-4	-	CATSRGGGAVEKLFF	TGTGCCACCAGCAGAGGTGGGGGCGCAGTGGAAAAACTGTTTTTT
TRBV5-1	-	TRBJ2-1	TRBD1	CASSLVDRGPHNEQFF	TGCGCCAGCAGCTTGGTGGACAGGGGGCCCCACAATGAGCAGTTCTTC
TRBV11-1	-	TRBJ1-5	-	CASSLAPAGNQPQHF	TGTGCCAGCAGCTTAGCCCCCGCAGGGAATCAGCCCCAGCATTTT
TRBV5-4	-	TRBJ2-5	TRBD2	CASSPGLAGETQYF	TGTGCCAGCAGCCCGGGACTAGCGGGTGAGACCCAGTACTTC
TRBV27	-	TRBJ1-5	-	CASSPVQGHQPQHF	TGTGCCAGCAGTCCCGTACAGGGCCATCAGCCCCAGCATTTT
TRBV4-3	-	TRBJ1-1	-	CASSLATVMNTEAFF	TGCGCCAGCAGCCTCGCGACAGTTATGAACACTGAAGCTTTCTTT
TRBV5-5	-	TRBJ2-1	TRBD1	CASSLVVGTVHNEQFF	TGTGCCAGCAGCTTGGTTGTCGGGACAGTCCATAATGAGCAGTTCTTC
TRBV7-3	-	TRBJ2-7	-	CASSLTFSYEQYF	TGTGCCAGCAGCTTAACCTTCTCCTACGAGCAGTACTTC
TRBV27	-	TRBJ1-6	-	CASRGGGTRYPPLHF	TGTGCCAGCAGGGGAGGGGGGACAAGGTATCCACCCCTCCACTTT
TRBV19	-	TRBJ2-1	-	CASSGSSYNEQFF	TGTGCCAGTAGCGGGTCCTCCTACAATGAGCAGTTCTTC
TRBV6-6	-	TRBJ2-1	-	CASSYGQGTTQFF	TGTGCCAGCAGTTACGGGCAGGGGACAACGCAGTTCTTC
TRBV7-3	few	TRBJ1-1	-	CASSLAAGLNTEAFF	TGTGCCAGCAGCTTAGCGGCAGGGCTGAACACTGAAGCTTTCTTT
TRBV19	-	TRBJ2-7	-	CASSRGHTLSYEQYF	TGTGCCAGTAGCCGTGGACATACCTTGAGCTACGAGCAGTACTTC
TRBV28	-	TRBJ1-2	-	CASSPDSYGYTF	TGTGCCAGCAGCCCCGACAGCTATGGCTACACCTTC
TRBV5-1	-	TRBJ2-2	-	CASSLSGLDTGELFF	TGCGCCAGCAGCTTGTCGGGACTGGACACCGGGGAGCTGTTTTTT
TRBV29-1	-	TRBJ1-2	-	CSVRQGTGGYTF	TGCAGCGTCAGGCAGGGTACGGGCGGCTACACCTTC
TRBV7-8	-	TRBJ2-5	TRBD1	CASTRDRGETQYF	TGTGCCAGCACCCGGGACAGGGGAGAGACCCAGTACTTC
TRBV28	-	TRBJ1-2	TRBD1	CASSLFAGGPYGYTF	TGTGCCAGCAGTTTATTCGCAGGGGGGCCCTATGGCTACACCTTC
TRBV11-2	-	TRBJ2-5	TRBD1	CASRGQGQETQYF	TGTGCCAGCAGAGGACAGGGGCAAGAGACCCAGTACTTC
TRBV28	few	TRBJ1-2	TRBD1	CASSLQGAGYGYTF	TGTGCCAGCAGTTTACAGGGGGCGGGATATGGCTACACCTTC
TRBV29-1	-	TRBJ2-7	-	CSVGAFEAYEQYF	TGCAGCGTTGGTGCCTTCGAGGCCTACGAGCAGTACTTC
TRBV4-3	-	TRBJ1-6	-	CASSPTGRDSPLHF	TGCGCCAGCAGCCCGACGGGTAGAGATTCACCCCTCCACTTT
TRBV18	few	TRBJ2-5	-	CASSPAQGETQYF	TGTGCCAGCTCCCCCGCTCAGGGTGAGACCCAGTACTTC
TRBV5-4	-	TRBJ1-1	-	CASSSSLSTEAFF	TGTGCCAGCAGCTCCTCACTGTCCACTGAAGCTTTCTTT
TRBV2	-	TRBJ1-4	TRBD1	CASRNENRGVNEKLFF	TGTGCCAGCAGAAATGAAAACAGGGGAGTTAATGAAAAACTGTTTTTT